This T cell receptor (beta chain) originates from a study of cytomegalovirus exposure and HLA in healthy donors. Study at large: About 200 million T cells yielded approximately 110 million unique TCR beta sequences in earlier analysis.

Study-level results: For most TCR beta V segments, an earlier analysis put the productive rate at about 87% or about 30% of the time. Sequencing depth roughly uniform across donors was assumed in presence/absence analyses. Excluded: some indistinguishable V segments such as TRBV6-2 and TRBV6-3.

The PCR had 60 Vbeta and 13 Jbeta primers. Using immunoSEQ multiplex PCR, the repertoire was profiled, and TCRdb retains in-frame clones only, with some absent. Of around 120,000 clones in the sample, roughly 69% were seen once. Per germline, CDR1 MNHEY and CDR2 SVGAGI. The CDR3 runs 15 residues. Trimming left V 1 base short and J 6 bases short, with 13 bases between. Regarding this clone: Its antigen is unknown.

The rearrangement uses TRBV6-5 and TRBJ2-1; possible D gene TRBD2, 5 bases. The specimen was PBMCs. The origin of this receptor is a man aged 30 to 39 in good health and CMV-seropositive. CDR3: CASSYLASGLNEQFF. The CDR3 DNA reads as TGTGCCAGCAGTTACTTGGCCAGCGGACTCAATGAGCAGTTCTTC.